This note documents a single T cell receptor beta chain sequence. There are a few counts of this clone. The clone's antigen remains unknown. Per-base quality was not reported, and no clone a single base away is much larger than it. The source of the sample is a study of graft-versus-host responses after intestinal transplantation (dated by TCRdb to the early 2020s). Context from the whole study: The transplants that recipients got were multivisceral, liver-intestinal, or isolated intestinal. Anti-thymocyte globulin induction was given to all recipients, followed by maintenance tacrolimus and steroids for 2 to 4 years. Alloreactive clones were identified by sequencing pre-transplant mixed lymphocyte reaction products and comparing them with unstimulated pre-transplant donor and recipient T cells. Donor T cell macrochimerism was defined as a peak of at least 4% donor T cells among recipient peripheral blood mononuclear cells. The cohort enrolled some 23 intestinal transplant recipients including one retransplant, and 3 patients lacking pretransplant specimens were excluded. Rather than going through the commercial service, samples from a few later patients were sequenced in-house on an Illumina MiSeq and processed with MiXCR. After intestinal transplantation, graft-versus-host and host-versus-graft alloreactive T cell clones in the graft, circulation and bone marrow were tracked using bulk TCR-beta CDR3 sequencing.

This sample's time point label indicates: cells obtained before transplantation from donor or recipient. CD3+CD4+ and CD3+CD8+ populations were FACS-sorted from unstimulated pre-transplant donor and recipient cells taken from spleen or lymph nodes. Reading from cysteine to phenylalanine, the CDR3 counts 15 amino acids. The kept DNA is CDR3 alone, 45 bases in frame from the first base. Overall study outcomes, separate from this receptor: Early after transplant, declines in HvG clones were associated with peak levels of circulating GvH clones. GvH clones were found in recipient bone marrow, and some of the GvH clones appeared earlier in ileal mucosa or blood, which is consistent with an intestinal mucosal origin. The conclusions were limited by the relatively low number and heterogeneity of the intestinal transplant patients. In the allografts of patients with donor T cell macrochimerism, GvH to HvG T cell clonal ratios were high.

Receptor amplification or capture employed the immunoSEQ multiplex PCR assay. In most patients, genomic DNA was isolated using the Qiagen DNeasy Blood and Tissue Kit and sent frozen to Adaptive Biotechnologies for TCR sequencing. For most patients, high-throughput TCR-beta CDR3 sequencing of genomic DNA was performed by Adaptive Biotechnologies. On the authors' methods: Adaptive's ImmunoSEQ software supplied the TCR sequencing data for 15 to 20 patients, while MiXCR and VDJtools were used to process a few other patients. CD4 versus CD8 sorting errors were corrected by removing sequences found in both subsets at a frequency ratio below 5:1. CDR3 nucleotide sequences shared between donor and recipient were removed because the origin of such sequences could not be assigned. Alloreactive clones required at least 2-fold expansion over unstimulated cells and minimum CFSE-low frequency of 0.002% (template counts) or 0.001% (read counts). Clones were considered mappable if detected in sequenced pre-transplant spleen, lymph node, or MLR CFSE-low populations of the donor or recipient. The cumulative frequency of alloreactive clones was calculated as a percentage of all sequences, weighted by copy number. TCRdb carries this immuneACCESS record with in-frame sequences only. Its versions omit some clonotypes, under half of them owing to an unresolved V gene in the studies checked, with the rest unexplained. Clonal size and the V and J genes are those of that table, whereas D and trimming came from the DNA. In all, the sample holds approximately 90,000 clones, and around 90% of those were seen once. Roughly 0.4% of the sample is held by the ten biggest clonotypes.

The V gene is TRBV21-1 and the J gene is TRBJ2-3; the table names TRBD1, a call not compared with the DNA. TRBV21-1 is designated a pseudogene. This clonotype was obtained from a human donor who was the organ donor for an intestinal transplant. The sample consisted of unstimulated CD8+ T cells sorted from spleen or lymph node cells, taken before transplant. The CDR3 sequence is CASSKRWASTDTQYF. The DNA sequence reads TGTGCCAGCAGCAAAAGATGGGCTAGCACAGATACGCAGTATTTT.